This T cell receptor beta chain was sequenced in a study of cytomegalovirus exposure and HLA in healthy donors. The PCR used 60 Vbeta and 13 Jbeta primers. Repertoires were generated with immunoSEQ multiplex PCR, while TCRdb's copy carries only in-frame clones and drops some. The table has 100,000 to 150,000 clones, about 85% seen once. The V gene's germline CDR1 is SGHTA and CDR2 FQGNSA. This CDR3 has 15 amino acids. V was trimmed by 2 bases and J by 0 bases, leaving 10 bases between them. This chain uses TRBV7-2 with TRBJ2-5; D unclear. The receptor was derived from a boy between 5 and 17 years old in good health and CMV-seronegative. Sequences were obtained from PBMCs. The CDR3 spells CASSLMGRYQETQYF. The CDR3 coding sequence is TGTGCCAGCAGCTTAATGGGCAGGTACCAAGAGACCCAGTACTTC.